The present TCR beta chain was sequenced within a study of graft-versus-host responses after intestinal transplantation. Overall study: The recipients all started with anti-thymocyte globulin induction and then took tacrolimus and steroids for roughly three years.

Worth noting for this clone: Its specificity is not known.

Notes on the study in general: Analysis identified GvH clones in recipient marrow, with some appearing first in ileum or blood.

J gave up 8 bases and V 6 bases, and 10 bases lay outside the gene matches. The length of the CDR3 is 15 residues. Germline V gene sequence: CDR1 MNHEY, CDR2 SVGAGI. The table came from immunoSEQ multiplex PCR; TCRdb's copy has only in-frame clones and leaves some out. There are under 90,000 clones in the sample; 80% to 95% occur only once, and under 0.85% lies in the top ten. The J gene is TRBJ1-6, the V gene TRBV6-5, with TRBD1 matching 7 bases. The sequence derives from a human patient who received an intestinal transplant, so some T cells may come from the graft donor. The sample consisted of PBMCs, taken 98 days after intestinal transplantation. The CDR3 bases are TGTGCCAGCAGATTAAGACAGGGTACCTATTCACCCCTCCACTTT. It specifies CASRLRQGTYSPLHF.